This TCR beta chain came from a study of blood T cells in healthy people across ages. The wider study: Capturing about one barcoded beta molecule per two T cells was achieved by template switching. Study conclusions and caveats: Diversity of TCR beta correlated strongly with naive T cell percentage. Lack of knowledge of donor CMV status possibly confounded expanded clonotype changes.

This clonotype was counted between two and nine times. Antigen: not known. The CDR3 is 15 amino acids. The V end was cut by 0 bases, the J end by 2 bases, with 10 bases between. Germline V lookup: CDR1 LGHNA, CDR2 YSLEER. Collection of about 9.4 milliliters of peripheral blood was performed for each donor. Primers used in a second PCR of about 7 to 12 cycles were a sample-barcoded 5' primer and a J-beta primer mix. Each CDR3 protein is one row after TCRdb ran MiXCR on the 5' RACE reads. The table records hundreds of thousands of distinct CDR3 sequences, roughly 60% of them present only once. This TCR was sampled from a young man in good health. The V and J genes are TRBV4-3 and TRBJ2-5; a possible D gene is TRBD2 (6 bases). The sequenced material came from blood. In DNA, the CDR3 is TGCGCCAGCAGCCAAGAGTGGGGAGGTCAAGAGACCCAGTACTTC. Translation gives CASSQEWGGQETQYF.